Listed below are T cell receptor beta chains from one sample, sequenced in a study of OX40 agonist ivuxolimab in advanced cancers. Repertoires were generated with immunoSEQ multiplex PCR, while TCRdb's copy carries only in-frame clones and drops some. The table shows about 84,000 clones, with roughly 87% occurring only once. This specimen was CD4+ or CD8+ T cells sorted from blood, taken in a trial of the OX40 agonist ivuxolimab. All receptors derive from an adult with an advanced solid tumor such as melanoma, head and neck, liver or kidney cancer. CDR3s include the opening cysteine and the closing phenylalanine or tryptophan. The order of the fields is V gene, J gene, clone size, D gene, CDR3 DNA, CDR3 protein. D genes are given only for firm matches. A clone size is listed for some rows: how often the clone was seen (once, few, many), or a class if it is expanded.

TRBV4-1	TRBJ1-6	few	.	TGCGCCAGCAGCCAAGGGACAAGTACATCACCCCTCCACTTT	CASSQGTSTSPLHF
TRBV2	TRBJ2-7	.	TRBD2	TGTGCCAGTCTTAACCCTAGCGGGACTTCCTACGAGCAGTACTTC	CASLNPSGTSYEQYF
TRBV29-1	TRBJ2-5	.	.	TGCAGCGTTGTGGGGGAAGACCAAGAGACCCAGTACTTC	CSVVGEDQETQYF
TRBV7-9	TRBJ2-6	.	.	TGTGCCAGCAGCTTAGAGCCGGCAGGGACTGGGGCCAACGTCCTGACTTTC	CASSLEPAGTGANVLTF
TRBV11-2	TRBJ2-2	.	.	TGTGCCAGCAGTTGGGGCAGGGGACGCCCGAACACCGGGGAGCTGTTTTTT	CASSWGRGRPNTGELFF
TRBV5-1	TRBJ2-5	few	TRBD2	TGCGCCAGCAGCTTGGCTGAGCGGGAGGGCCTGGAGACCCAGTACTTC	CASSLAEREGLETQYF
TRBV7-6	TRBJ2-2	.	.	TGTGCCAGCAGCTTAGCCGGCCCGCTTACCGGGGAGCTGTTTTTT	CASSLAGPLTGELFF
TRBV28	TRBJ2-7	.	TRBD1	TGTGCCACCCGGGGGACAGGGGGCGCGTTTGGGCAGTACTTC	CATRGTGGAFGQYF
TRBV15	TRBJ1-2	once	.	TGTGCCACCAGCATCCCTGACAGCACGGCCGGCTACACCTTC	CATSIPDSTAGYTF
TRBV28	TRBJ1-4	.	.	TGTGCCAGCAGTGATTTGGGTTGGGGGAATAATGAAAAACTGTTTTTT	CASSDLGWGNNEKLFF
TRBV7-8	TRBJ2-1	.	TRBD2	TGTGCCAGCAGCTTAGCGGCGAGACTAGCGAGCTCCTACAATGAGCAGTTCTTC	CASSLAARLASSYNEQFF
TRBV6-5	TRBJ1-1	.	.	TGTGCCAGCAGTTACCTGCGGGAGAACACTGAAGCTTTCTTT	CASSYLRENTEAFF
TRBV19	TRBJ2-2	.	.	TGTGCCAGTAGTACGGCTACCACTACCGGGGAGCTGTTTTTT	CASSTATTTGELFF
TRBV18	TRBJ2-6	.	.	TGTGCCAGCTCACCTCGGCAGCGCTCTGGGGCCAACGTCCTGACTTTC	CASSPRQRSGANVLTF
TRBV10-3	TRBJ2-1	.	.	TGTGCCTCTCGAGAGGGAGGGGGGGGCTACAATGAGCAGTTCTTC	CASREGGGGYNEQFF
TRBV6-5	TRBJ1-2	once	TRBD1	TGTGCCAGCAGGTTGGACAGGGGACCTAACTATGGCTACACCTTC	CASRLDRGPNYGYTF
TRBV6-5	TRBJ2-3	.	.	TGTGCCAGCAGTCGCAACCCCCGGGCCGCGGATACGCAGTATTTT	CASSRNPRAADTQYF
TRBV27	TRBJ2-3	few	TRBD2	TGTGCCAGCAGTTTAGAACTAGCGGGGGTCTGGGATACGCAGTATTTT	CASSLELAGVWDTQYF
TRBV7-7	TRBJ2-5	.	.	TGTGCCAGCAGCCAGCGGGACAGTTCCTTTGAGACCCAGTACTTC	CASSQRDSSFETQYF
TRBV2	TRBJ1-2	.	.	TGTGCCAGCAGTGAAGCGGGGACACCCCGGGGTGGCTACACCTTC	CASSEAGTPRGGYTF
TRBV27	TRBJ2-1	.	TRBD2	TGTGCCAGCGGGGCTAGCGGGCTATACAATGAGCAGTTCTTC	CASGASGLYNEQFF
TRBV9	TRBJ1-5	.	.	TGTGCCAGCAGCGTAGAAGGGGCTGGGCCCCAGCATTTT	CASSVEGAGPQHF
TRBV15	TRBJ1-2	.	.	TGTGCCACCAGCAGAGGAGAGGGGGGGGACTATGGCTACACCTTC	CATSRGEGGDYGYTF